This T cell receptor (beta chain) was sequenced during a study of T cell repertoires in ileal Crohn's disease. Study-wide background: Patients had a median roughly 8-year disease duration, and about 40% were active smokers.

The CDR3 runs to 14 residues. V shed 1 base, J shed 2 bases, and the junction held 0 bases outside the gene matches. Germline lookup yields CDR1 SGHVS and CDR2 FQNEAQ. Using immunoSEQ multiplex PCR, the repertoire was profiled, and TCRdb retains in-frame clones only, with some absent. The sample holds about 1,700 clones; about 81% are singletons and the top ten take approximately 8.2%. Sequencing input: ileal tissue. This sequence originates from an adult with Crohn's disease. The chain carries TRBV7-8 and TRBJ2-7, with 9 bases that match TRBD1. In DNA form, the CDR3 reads TGTGCCAGCAGCTTAGGACAGGGGGCCTACGAGCAGTACTTC. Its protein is CASSLGQGAYEQYF.